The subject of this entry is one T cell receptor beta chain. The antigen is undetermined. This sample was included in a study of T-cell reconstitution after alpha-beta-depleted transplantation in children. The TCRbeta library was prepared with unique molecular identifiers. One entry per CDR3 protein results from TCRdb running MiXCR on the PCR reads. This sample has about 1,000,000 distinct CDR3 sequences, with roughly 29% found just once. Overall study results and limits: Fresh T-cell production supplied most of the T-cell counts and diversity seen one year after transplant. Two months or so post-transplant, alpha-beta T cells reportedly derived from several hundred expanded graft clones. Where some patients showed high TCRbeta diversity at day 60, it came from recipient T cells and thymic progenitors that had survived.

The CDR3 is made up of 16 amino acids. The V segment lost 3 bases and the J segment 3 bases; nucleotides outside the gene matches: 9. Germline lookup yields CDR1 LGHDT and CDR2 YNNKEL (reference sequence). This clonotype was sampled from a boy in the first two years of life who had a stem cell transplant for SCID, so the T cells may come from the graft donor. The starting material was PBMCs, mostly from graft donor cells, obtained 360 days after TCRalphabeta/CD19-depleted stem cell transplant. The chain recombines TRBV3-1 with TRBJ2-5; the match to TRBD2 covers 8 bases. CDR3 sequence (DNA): TGTGCCAGCAGCCAGGGTCCCGGCGGGGGGAAAGAGACCCAGTACTTC. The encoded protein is CASSQGPGGGKETQYF.